The next 10 T cell receptor beta chains were all read from a single sample in a study of cytotoxic CD8 clonotypes in ibrutinib-treated CLL. The repertoire was sequenced with immunoSEQ multiplex PCR; TCRdb's copy has only in-frame clones and lacks some. The sample yields 50,000 or so clones, approximately 87% seen once. The material sequenced was PBMCs, taken after 24 months of ibrutinib treatment. These receptors originate from a human donor with chronic lymphocytic leukemia.

The chain uses TRBV7-2 and TRBJ1-2, with no clear D. V lost 2 bases and J lost 4, with 5 bases in between. The CDR3 is made up of 12 amino acids. From germline, CDR1 is SGHTA and CDR2 FQGNSA. The CDR3 DNA reads as TGTGCCAGCAGCTTAACAATCTATGGCTACACCTTC. Translating it yields CASSLTIYGYTF.

The chain couples TRBV2 to TRBJ1-5; 7 positions match TRBD1. Per the germline V gene, CDR1 is SNHLY and CDR2 is FYNNEI. The CDR3 has 14 amino acids. With V trimmed by 5 bases and J by 3 bases, 4 bases remained unmatched. The CDR3 reads CASSRDSDNQPQHF. In nucleotides, the CDR3 is TGTGCCAGCAGTAGGGACAGTGACAATCAGCCCCAGCATTTT.

The chain has TRBV15 and TRBJ2-7, with 11 bases that match TRBD2. Trimming took 1 base from V and 3 from J; bases not matched to a gene: 2. The CDR3 sequence is 15 residues long. Germline V lookup: CDR1 LNHNV, CDR2 YYDKDF (reference sequence). As DNA, the CDR3 is TGTGCCACCAGCAGAGTGGGGACTAGCGGCTACGAGCAGTACTTC. The encoded protein is CATSRVGTSGYEQYF. Full variable domain (rest looked up from reference TRBV15 and TRBJ2-7): DAMVIQNPRYQVTQFGKPVTLSCSQTLNHNVMYWYQQKSSQAPKLLFHYYDKDFNNEADTPDNFQSRRPNTSFCFLDIRSPGLGDTAMYLCATSRVGTSGYEQYFGPGTRLTVT.

J is TRBJ2-7 and V is TRBV6-1; D not resolved. CDR3 length: 14 amino acids. Looked up from germline, CDR1 is MNHNS and CDR2 is SASEGT. The ends were cut back, 8 bases at V and 0 bases at J, with 14 bases in the middle. The chain's CDR3 is CASSLETLSYEQYF. The CDR3 DNA reads TGTGCCAGCTCCTTAGAGACACTCTCCTACGAGCAGTACTTC.

V gene TRBV5-1 combines with J gene TRBJ1-2, with 7 bases lining up with TRBD1. The CDR3 length is 15 residues. The junction had 14 bases not matched to a gene; V was cut back by 4 bases and J by 8 bases. Germline assignment: CDR1 SGHRS and CDR2 YFSETQ. CDR3 sequence: CASSTGQASFFGYTF. Here the CDR3 DNA reads TGCGCCAGCAGCACCGGACAGGCCTCCTTCTTCGGCTACACCTTC.

This clone has just one count. The chain is built from TRBV11-1 and TRBJ2-7; TRBD2 aligns across 11 bases. Germline V CDR1 and CDR2: SGHAT, FQDESV (reference sequence). The CDR3 totals 15 residues. J gave up 6 bases and V 1 base, and 5 bases lay outside the gene matches. DNA for the CDR3: TGTGCCAGCAGCTTAGGTGCCCTAGCGGGAGGCGAGCAGTACTTC. Translating gives CASSLGALAGGEQYF.

J is TRBJ1-2 and V is TRBV28, with 9 bases aligning to TRBD1. This CDR3 spans 14 amino acids. V shed 3 bases and J 4 bases; nucleotides not matched to a gene: 3. Looked up from germline, CDR1 is MDHEN and CDR2 is SYDVKM. CDR3 in DNA: TGTGCCAGCAGTTTTTCGACAGGGGGCTATGGCTACACCTTC. Its translation: CASSFSTGGYGYTF.

The CDR3 DNA reads as TGTGCCAGCAGTCCGAGGGGCACGGTCGGCACCGGGGAGCTGTTTTTT. Protein sequence: CASSPRGTVGTGELFF. The rearrangement joins TRBV27 to TRBJ2-2; D assignment may be TRBD1 or TRBD2 (5 bases each). Germline lookup yields CDR1 MNHEY and CDR2 SMNVEV (reference sequence). The CDR3 totals 16 residues. Trimming left V 5 bases short and J 4 bases short, with 17 bases between.

This chain connects TRBV15 to TRBJ2-7; 8 positions agree with TRBD2. Germline V CDR1 and CDR2: LNHNV, YYDKDF (reference sequence). The ends lost 0 bases at V and 12 bases at J; junction bases unmatched: 7. This CDR3 contains 13 residues. The CDR3 reads CATSRDFGAGGYF. The DNA of the CDR3 is TGTGCCACCAGCAGAGATTTTGGTGCGGGAGGGTACTTC.

This chain joins TRBV4-1 and TRBJ2-2, with 12 bases lining up with TRBD1. The V gene's germline CDR1 is MGHRA and CDR2 YSYEKL. The CDR3 length is 16 residues. Losses at the gene ends were 1 base for V and 7 bases for J; bases not matched to a gene: 4. CDR3 nucleotides: TGCGCCAGCAGCCAAGCGGGACAGGGGGCAATCGGGGAGCTGTTTTTT. As protein: CASSQAGQGAIGELFF.